This record covers a single TCR beta chain. Antigen specificity is unknown. These data belong to a study of beta chain features in type 1 diabetes. Study-level results: For patients and controls alike, PCR might favor shorter templates to the same degree.

As every portion of the isolated RNA was reverse transcribed, the sequencing read expressed TCRB transcripts. TCRdb keeps only in-frame clones here, not all; method: immunoSEQ multiplex PCR. The table lists 250,000 to 350,000 clones, 11% of them singletons, with under 0.02% in the top ten. CD45RO/CCR7/CD25/CD127/CD95/CD27 sorting isolated CD4+ naive, central memory, regulatory and stem cell-like memory cells. CDR3 length: 15 residues. The V segment lost 6 bases and the J segment 4 bases; nucleotides outside the gene matches: 11. The V gene's germline CDR1 is MDHEN and CDR2 SYDVKM. This chain links TRBV28 with TRBJ2-7, with 8 bases aligning to TRBD2. The sequence came from a woman in her twenties or thirties in good health. The specimen was naive CD4+ T cells from blood. The CDR3 DNA reads as TGTGCCAGCAGCGGCCCGGGACTAGTACAGTACGAGCAGTACTTC. It codes for CASSGPGLVQYEQYF.